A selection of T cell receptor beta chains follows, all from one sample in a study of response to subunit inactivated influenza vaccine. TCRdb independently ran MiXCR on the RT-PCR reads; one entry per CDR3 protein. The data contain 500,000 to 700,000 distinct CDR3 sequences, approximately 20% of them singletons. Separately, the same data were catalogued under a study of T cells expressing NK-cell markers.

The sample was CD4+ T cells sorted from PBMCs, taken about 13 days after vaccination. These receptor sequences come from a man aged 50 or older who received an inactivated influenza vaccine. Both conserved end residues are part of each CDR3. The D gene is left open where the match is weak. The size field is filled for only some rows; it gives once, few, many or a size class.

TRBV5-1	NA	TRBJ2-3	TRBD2	TGCGCCAGCAGCTTGGAAGTGAGCGGGGCGGATACGCAGTATTTT	CASSLEVSGADTQYF
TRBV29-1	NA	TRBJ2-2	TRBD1	TGCAGCGTGCAGGGGGCCACCGGGGAGCTGTTTTTT	CSVQGATGELFF
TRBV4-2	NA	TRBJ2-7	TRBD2	TGTGCCAGCAGCCAAGATTACGGGCGTGGGAGGGCCCTCGAGCAGTACTTC	CASSQDYGRGRALEQYF
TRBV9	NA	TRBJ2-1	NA	TGTGCCAGCAGCGTAGGCCAGGGGATCTACAATGAGCAGTTCTTC	CASSVGQGIYNEQFF
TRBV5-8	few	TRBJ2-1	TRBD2	TGTGCCAGGGTAGCGGGAGGGATCTCCTACAATGAGCAGTTCTTC	CARVAGGISYNEQFF
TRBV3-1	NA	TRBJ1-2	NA	TGTGCCAGCACCCCGGGCGGACTAGCTAACTATGGCTACACCTTC	CASTPGGLANYGYTF
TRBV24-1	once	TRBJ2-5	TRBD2	TGTGCCACCTCTTTCGGTAGCGGGAGTTCTGGGGAGACCCAGTACTTC	CATSFGSGSSGETQYF
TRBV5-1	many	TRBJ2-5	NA	TGCGCCAGCAGCTCGACCTCAGGGGTTCAAGAGACCCAGTACTTC	CASSSTSGVQETQYF
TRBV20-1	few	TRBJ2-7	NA	TGCAGTGCTAGTTTTCTCCGGACAATAACCTACGAGCAGTACTTC	CSASFLRTITYEQYF
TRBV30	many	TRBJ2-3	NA	TGTGCCTGGAGTGTGGGGCAGACCCCCACAGATACGCAGTATTTT	CAWSVGQTPTDTQYF
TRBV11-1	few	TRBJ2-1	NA	TGTGCCAGCAACTACCGCCGGGACAAAAATGAGCAGTTCTTC	CASNYRRDKNEQFF
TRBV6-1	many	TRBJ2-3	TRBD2	TGTGCCAGCAAAAGCATGGGACTAGCAGATACGCAGTATTTT	CASKSMGLADTQYF
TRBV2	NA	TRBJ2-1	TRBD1	TGTGCCAGCAGTGAAGCAACAGGGGGTTACAATGAGCAGTTCTTC	CASSEATGGYNEQFF
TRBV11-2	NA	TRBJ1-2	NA	TGTGCCAGCAGAAAACCAACGGAGAAGGCCTATGGCTACACCTTC	CASRKPTEKAYGYTF
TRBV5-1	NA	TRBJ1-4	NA	TGCGCCAGCAGCTGGAAACCTCAGGGTACTAATGAAAAACTGTTTTTT	CASSWKPQGTNEKLFF
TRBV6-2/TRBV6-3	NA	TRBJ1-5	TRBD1	TGTGCCTCGGCGACAGGGTTTAGCAATCAGCCCCAGCATTTT	CASATGFSNQPQHF
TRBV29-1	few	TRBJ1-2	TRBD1	TGCAGCGTCGGACAGGGGGGGAACTATGGCTACACCTTC	CSVGQGGNYGYTF
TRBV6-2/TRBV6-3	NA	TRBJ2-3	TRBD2	TGTGCCAGCAGGTCGCTAGCCGGGGGGGCGGTAGATACGCAGTATTTT	CASRSLAGGAVDTQYF
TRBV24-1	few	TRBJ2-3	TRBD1	TGTGCCACCAGTGATACACGGACAGGTACAGATACGCAGTATTTT	CATSDTRTGTDTQYF
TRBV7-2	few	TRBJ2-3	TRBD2	TGTGCCAGCAGCCCGAGACTAGCGGGAGTAGCAGATACGCAGTATTTT	CASSPRLAGVADTQYF
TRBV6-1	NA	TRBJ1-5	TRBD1	TGTGCCACCGCGGGACAGTGGGGGAGCAATCAGCCCCAGCATTTT	CATAGQWGSNQPQHF
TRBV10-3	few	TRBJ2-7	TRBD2	TGTGCCATCAGTGACTCACTAGCGGGAGAAAGGCGATACGAGCAGTACTTC	CAISDSLAGERRYEQYF
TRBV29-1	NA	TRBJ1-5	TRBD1	TGCAGCGTGGGGACAGGGAAGGGTCAGCCCCAGCATTTT	CSVGTGKGQPQHF
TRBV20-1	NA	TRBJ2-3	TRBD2	TGCAGTGCTACACAGCCGGGACTAGCCACAGATACGCAGTATTTT	CSATQPGLATDTQYF
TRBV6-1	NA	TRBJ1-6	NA	TGTGCCAGCAGTGAACATGGGGTAAATTCACCCCTCCACTTT	CASSEHGVNSPLHF
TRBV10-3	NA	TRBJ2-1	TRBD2	TGTGCCATCAGTGAGAACTCGGCGGGAGGCGTTGAGCAGTTCTTC	CAISENSAGGVEQFF
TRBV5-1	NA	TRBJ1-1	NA	TGCGCCAGCAGACAGGACCCCCGGGACACTGAAGCTTTCTTT	CASRQDPRDTEAFF
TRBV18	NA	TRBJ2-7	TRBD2	TGTGCCAGCTCCCCGGCGGGAGGGCGCTACGAGCAGTACTTC	CASSPAGGRYEQYF
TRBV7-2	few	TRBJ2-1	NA	TGTGCCAGCAGTCCAAGCCCCTTCTCCTACAATGAGCAGTTCTTC	CASSPSPFSYNEQFF